This T cell receptor (beta chain) came from a study of identifying expanded T cells in peripheral blood. Collection occurred without any documented infections or immune events in donors. CDR1 and CDR2 from the germline V gene are LNHDA and SQIVND (reference sequence). J lost 4 bases, V lost 10 bases, and 5 bases had no gene match. The CDR3 has 13 amino acids. Concerning this clone itself: Its antigen is as yet unknown.

Study-wide findings and caveats: Variance in clone template counts between approximately 2-week samples significantly increased with total template count across all healthy donors.

Generated by immunoSEQ multiplex PCR, the TCRdb table keeps only in-frame clones and is missing some. The repertoire holds roughly 81,000 clones, roughly 89% seen once, with about 20% in the top ten. Sequenced: blood. The clonotype originates from a person aged 18 to 75 in good health. The chain couples TRBV19 to TRBJ2-7; 12 bases are shared with TRBD2. DNA of the CDR3: TGTGCCACCGGACTAGCGGGGCGGTACGAGCAGTACTTC. Translated: CATGLAGRYEQYF.